This T cell receptor beta chain was profiled in a study of T cell responses to AZD1222 COVID-19 vaccine. General study findings and limits: Vaccination with two AZD1222 doses was followed by a rise in Spike-specific TCR breadth and depth. Close to half of all spike-specific TCRs reportedly target regions of the variants that are unmutated. Among vaccine-associated CD4 TCRs, coverage spanned spike, with dominance at 160-218 and 743-854.

A remark on this clone: Its antigen is not known. An end of the junction differs from the germline gene, which may be a read error.

TCRdb's copy holds only in-frame clones and misses some; the assay was immunoSEQ multiplex PCR. The data show about 99,000 clones, about 85% seen once. Germline CDR1 reads SGHRS; CDR2 reads YFSETQ. This CDR3 is built from 14 residues. The genes are TRBV5-1 and TRBJ1-4, with D hard to call. Sequenced material: peripheral blood, taken on day 0 of AZD1222 vaccination. This TCR was sampled from an adult in good health. The CDR3 sequence is CASSLTRGDEKLFF. In nucleotides, the CDR3 is TGTGCCAGCAGCCTCACGAGAGGCGATGAAAAACTGTTTTTT.